This T cell receptor (beta chain) was identified in a study of T cells after yellow fever vaccination. MiXCR, run by TCRdb on the 5' RACE reads, gives a single entry per CDR3 protein. This table has fewer than 350,000 distinct CDR3 sequences, 3% to 4.5% appearing once. Germline CDR1 SEHNR, CDR2 FQNEAQ (reference sequence). Trimming pared 5 bases from V and 11 bases from J, leaving 24 bases between. The CDR3 consists of 15 residues. The TCR was taken from a man aged 18 to 30 who received the YFV17D yellow fever vaccine. The rearrangement joins TRBV7-9 to TRBJ1-1; TRBD1 might be the D (6 bases). Sequencing was performed on PBMCs, taken on the day of the yellow fever booster vaccination. CDR3 nucleotides: TGTGCCAGCAGCAACCGGCTCGGGACACAGGGAGGGGCTTTCTTT. Residues: CASSNRLGTQGGAFF.